Below are 4 T cell receptor beta chains sequenced from a single sample in a study of T cells in tuberculosis. Libraries were prepared by immunoSEQ multiplex PCR; TCRdb keeps only in-frame clonotypes and omits some of them. This table has 30,000 to 35,000 clones, 80% to 95% appearing once. Sequencing was performed on PBMCs. These receptors were collected from a donor aged 10-29 years with latent tuberculosis or without tuberculosis infection.

J is TRBJ2-3 and V is TRBV7-2; 8 bases match TRBD2. The V gene's germline CDR1 is SGHTA and CDR2 FQGNSA. After removal of 0 bases from V and 1 base from J, the junction contained 0 bases not matched to a gene. The CDR3 runs to 15 residues. CDR3 DNA sequence: TGTGCCAGCAGCTTAGCTAGCGGGGGCACAGATACGCAGTATTTT. It codes for CASSLASGGTDTQYF.

The rearrangement links TRBV4-3 to TRBJ2-7, with D perhaps TRBD1 (6 bases). This CDR3 region has 16 residues. CDR1 LGHNA and CDR2 YSLEER come from the germline V gene. The germline V and J ends were trimmed by 3 bases and 0 bases, with 15 bases remaining between them. The CDR3 region is CASSQDLRGSSYEQYF. Here the CDR3 DNA reads TGCGCCAGCAGCCAGGACCTCAGGGGAAGCTCCTACGAGCAGTACTTC.

The chain links TRBV28 to TRBJ2-7, with D possibly matching TRBD1 (6 bases). CDR3 length: 14 residues. CDR1 and CDR2 (germline): MDHEN, SYDVKM. The ends were cut back, 8 bases at V and 2 bases at J, with 16 bases in the middle. The chain's CDR3 is CASLRPTGPYEQYF. As DNA, the CDR3 is TGTGCCAGCCTTCGTCCAACAGGGCCCTACGAGCAGTACTTC.

In DNA, the CDR3 is TGTGCCAGCAGCTTGGGCGACACTTCGGCCCAGCCCCAGCATTTT. This codes for CASSLGDTSAQPQHF. The chain combines TRBV7-9 with TRBJ1-5; D is uncertain. The CDR3 is 15 residues long. V was shortened by 3 bases and J by 7 bases, with 16 bases between the two germline ends. Germline values: CDR1 SEHNR, CDR2 FQNEAQ (reference sequence).